This entry features one TCR beta chain sequence. Its specificity is unknown. This record belongs to a study of spatial heterogeneity in lung cancer. Study results and caveats: Blood contained ubiquitous expanded tumor TCRs more at resection than at follow-up.

Every TCR cDNA molecule carried a tag that served as a unique molecular identifier. TCRdb reprocessed the 5' RACE reads via MiXCR and lists one record per CDR3 protein. This sample yields around 20,000 distinct CDR3 sequences, of which about 10% are seen a single time; less than 25% belongs to the top ten. Time point here: blood at routine non-recurrence follow-up after resection. CDR1 is SGHRS and CDR2 is YFSETQ in the germline V gene. The CDR3 sequence is 16 residues long. V was pared by 0 bases and J by 4 bases, with 7 bases of the junction left unmatched. The source material was PBMCs, sampled at follow-up. The rearrangement joins TRBV5-1 to TRBJ2-3, with 8 bases aligning to TRBD2. The TCR sequence derives from a male donor with early-stage non-small cell lung cancer. CDR3 nucleotide sequence: TGCGCCAGCAGCTTGGGGGTTAGCGGGACCCCAGATACGCAGTATTTT. This translates into CASSLGVSGTPDTQYF.